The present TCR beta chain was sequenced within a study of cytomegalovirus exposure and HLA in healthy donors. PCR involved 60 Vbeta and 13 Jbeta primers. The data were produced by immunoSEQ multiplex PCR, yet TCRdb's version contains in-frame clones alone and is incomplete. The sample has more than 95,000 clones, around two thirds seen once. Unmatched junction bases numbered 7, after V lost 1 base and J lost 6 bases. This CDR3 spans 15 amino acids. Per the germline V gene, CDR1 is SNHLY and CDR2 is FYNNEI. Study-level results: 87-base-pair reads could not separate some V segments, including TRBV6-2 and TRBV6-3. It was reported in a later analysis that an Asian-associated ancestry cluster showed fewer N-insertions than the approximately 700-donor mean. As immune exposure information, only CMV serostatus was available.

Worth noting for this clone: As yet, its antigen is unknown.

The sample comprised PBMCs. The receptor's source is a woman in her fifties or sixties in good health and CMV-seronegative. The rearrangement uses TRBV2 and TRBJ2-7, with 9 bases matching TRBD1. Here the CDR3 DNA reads TGTGCCAGCAGTGAAGGGACAGGGGTGTCCGGCGAGCAGTACTTC. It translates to CASSEGTGVSGEQYF.